Presented here are 29 T cell receptor beta chains from one specimen sequenced in a study of beta chain features in type 1 diabetes. Notes on the study in general: Among patients with Type 1 diabetes, TCRB CDR3s were moderately but significantly shorter in every one of the four CD4+ subsets.

Isolated RNA was reverse transcribed in full, so expressed TCRB transcripts were sequenced. The assay was immunoSEQ multiplex PCR, and TCRdb's table has in-frame clones only and misses some. The data show roughly 340,000 clones, with approximately 12% seen just once and around 0.0099% held by the top ten. These receptors are not linked to any known antigen. The sequenced sample consisted of naive CD4+ T cells from blood. The origin of the receptors is a woman younger than 30 with type 1 diabetes.

This chain links TRBV6-4 with TRBJ2-3; D remains unclear. The CDR3 has 14 residues. Trimming left V 5 bases short and J 2 bases short, with 11 bases between. The germline V gene has CDR1 MRHNA and CDR2 SNTAGT. In DNA, the CDR3 is TGTGCCAGCAGTTCAGGTTCCGACACAGATACGCAGTATTTT. Protein: CASSSGSDTDTQYF.

This clone was seen more than once but under ten times. The chain links TRBV30 to TRBJ2-1; D uncertain. V was cut by 4 bases and J by 0 bases, with 10 bases left in between. This CDR3 is built from 14 residues. The germline V gene encodes CDR1 GTSNPN and CDR2 SVGIG (reference sequence). Here the CDR3 reads CAWILAHSYNEQFF. The CDR3 DNA follows: TGTGCCTGGATACTTGCGCACTCCTACAATGAGCAGTTCTTC.

This chain connects TRBV4-1 to TRBJ2-3; 8 positions match TRBD2. Germline CDR1 MGHRA, CDR2 YSYEKL. V dropped 1 base and J dropped 0; count of bases not matched to a gene: 6. The CDR3 spans 17 residues. The chain's CDR3 is CASSQVVAGISTDTQYF. DNA for the CDR3: TGCGCCAGCAGCCAAGTCGTAGCGGGGATTAGCACAGATACGCAGTATTTT.

The chain couples TRBV4-1 to TRBJ2-1; TRBD1 aligns across 7 bases. J lost 6 bases, V lost 4 bases, and 3 bases had no gene match. The CDR3 length is 13 residues. Germline loops: CDR1 MGHRA, CDR2 YSYEKL. CDR3 sequence reads: CASSRRGLNEQFF. The CDR3 nucleotides are TGCGCCAGCAGCCGTAGGGGGCTCAATGAGCAGTTCTTC.

The V gene is TRBV28, the J gene TRBJ2-7, with D possibly TRBD2 on 5 matching bases. CDR3 length: 14 amino acids. Trimming took 0 bases from V and 6 from J, leaving 12 bases between them. CDR1 is MDHEN and CDR2 is SYDVKM in the germline V gene. The CDR3 here is CASSLWEVGSEQYF. CDR3 nucleotide sequence: TGTGCCAGCAGTTTATGGGAGGTGGGGTCCGAGCAGTACTTC.

This clone was seen more than once but under ten times. This chain connects TRBV28 to TRBJ1-5; 7 bases fit TRBD1. Germline V gives CDR1 MDHEN, CDR2 SYDVKM. V dropped 4 bases and J dropped 3; count of bases not matched to a gene: 6. This CDR3 has 15 residues. This CDR3 is CASSYLGTDNQPQHF. CDR3 DNA: TGTGCCAGCAGTTACCTAGGGACAGACAATCAGCCCCAGCATTTT.

A few counts support this clone. The chain is built from TRBV7-9 and TRBJ2-5; TRBD2 agrees at 8 bases. The CDR3 runs to 15 residues. The V and J ends lost 0 bases and 3 bases, in that order; junction bases with no gene match: 3. In germline, CDR1 is SEHNR, CDR2 FQNEAQ (reference sequence). The CDR3 DNA follows: TGTGCCAGCAGCTTAGCGGGACTAGGTAAAGAGACCCAGTACTTC. This translates into CASSLAGLGKETQYF.

The table lists this clone with a few counts. The chain joins TRBV7-3 to TRBJ2-1; 7 bases line up with TRBD2. The CDR3 loop spans 15 amino acids. The V and J ends lost 3 bases and 7 bases, in that order; junction bases with no gene match: 9. Germline V CDR1 and CDR2: SGHTA, FQGTGA. The CDR3 loop reads CASSLVAGVGNEQFF. CDR3 sequence (DNA): TGTGCCAGCAGCTTGGTTGCGGGAGTGGGTAATGAGCAGTTCTTC.

This clone has just a few counts. J is TRBJ2-6 and V is TRBV10-3; weak D call: TRBD1 (6 bases). CDR1 ENHRY and CDR2 SYGVKD come from the germline V gene. This CDR3 is built from 14 residues. Trimming took off 9 bases at V and 0 bases at J, with 9 bases between the two ends. In DNA, the CDR3 is TGTGCCATAAGGACAGACTCTGGGGCCAACGTCCTGACTTTC. Translated, it gives CAIRTDSGANVLTF.

The chain recombines TRBV6-5 with TRBJ2-1; a weak D match, TRBD2 (5 bases). The length of the CDR3 is 13 residues. Looked up from germline, CDR1 is MNHEY and CDR2 is SVGAGI. The germline V and J ends were trimmed by 6 bases and 14 bases, with 20 bases remaining between them. Here the CDR3 DNA reads TGTGCCAGCAGCAAAAATTCCGGAGGAGGAGAGTTCTTC. This translates into CASSKNSGGGEFF.

This clone was detected only a few times. The chain couples TRBV29-1 to TRBJ2-1; the match to TRBD2 covers 8 bases. In germline, CDR1 is SQVTM, CDR2 ANQGSEA. V trimming: 4 bases; J trimming: 10 bases; junction bases outside the gene matches: 12. The CDR3 loop spans 14 amino acids. The CDR3 sequence is CSVALAGVLEEQFF. For the CDR3, the DNA is TGCAGCGTTGCCCTAGCGGGCGTACTAGAAGAGCAGTTCTTC.

The table lists this clone with a few counts. The J gene is TRBJ2-5, the V gene TRBV30; D may be TRBD1 (5 bases). The CDR3 consists of 12 residues. CDR1 and CDR2 (germline): GTSNPN, SVGIG (reference sequence). V lost 5 bases, J lost 5 bases, and 12 bases lay in between. The CDR3 DNA sequence: TGTGCCTGGGGTTCTGGGGCCGAGACCCAGTACTTC. Protein product: CAWGSGAETQYF. Filled out from reference TRBV30 and TRBJ2-5, the complete variable domain reads SQTIHQWPATLVQPVGSPLSLECTVEGTSNPNLYWYRQAAGRGLQLLFYSVGIGQISSEVPQNLSASRPQDRQFILSSKKLLLSDSGFYLCAWGSGAETQYFGPGTRLLVL.

The DNA for the CDR3 is TGTGCCAGCAGCCCCTGGAGGGACTCCTACGAGCAGTACTTC. It encodes CASSPWRDSYEQYF. This chain uses TRBV7-9 with TRBJ2-7, with a tentative D call TRBD2 (6 bases). Germline assignment: CDR1 SEHNR and CDR2 FQNEAQ (reference sequence). Trimming took 5 bases from V and 0 from J, leaving 11 bases between them. This CDR3 is built from 14 residues.

This clone is a singleton in its sample. The V gene is TRBV25-1, the J gene TRBJ2-1; 11 positions agree with TRBD2. Germline CDR1 reads MGHDK; CDR2 reads SYGVNS. V was clipped by 4 bases and J by 5 bases; unmatched bases: 7. The CDR3 contains 16 residues. The CDR3 loop is CASSGRLAGIHNEQFF. The CDR3 coding sequence is TGTGCCAGCAGTGGAAGACTAGCGGGAATCCACAATGAGCAGTTCTTC.

This clone was found a few times. The chain combines TRBV28 with TRBJ1-2; perhaps TRBD1 as D (6 bases). Germline V CDR1 and CDR2: MDHEN, SYDVKM. Trimming shortened V by 6 bases and J by 5 bases, and 10 bases separated the two germline ends. The length of the CDR3 is 12 residues. The CDR3 loop reads CASRDGQYGYTF. CDR3 coding DNA: TGTGCCAGCAGGGATGGACAGTATGGCTACACCTTC.

The chain has TRBV5-6 and TRBJ1-5, with D unresolved. The germline V gene has CDR1 SGHDT and CDR2 YYEEEE. The CDR3 totals 15 residues. Trimming stripped 0 bases from V and 0 bases from J, with 7 bases between. The CDR3 DNA follows: TGTGCCAGCAGCTTGGGGCAATATAGCAATCAGCCCCAGCATTTT. This gives the protein CASSLGQYSNQPQHF. Combining the CDR3 with reference TRBV5-6 and TRBJ1-5 gives the whole variable domain DAGVTQSPTHLIKTRGQQVTLRCSPKSGHDTVSWYQQALGQGPQFIFQYYEEEERQRGNFPDRFSGHQFPNYSSELNVNALLLGDSALYLCASSLGQYSNQPQHFGDGTRLSIL.

The CDR3 region is CASSQRRQGPNYGYTF. DNA for the CDR3: TGCGCCAGCAGCCAGAGAAGACAGGGACCCAACTATGGCTACACCTTC. V is TRBV4-3 and J is TRBJ1-2, with 7 bases that match TRBD1. The CDR3 length is 16 residues. Germline V CDR1 and CDR2: LGHNA, YSLEER. With V trimmed by 3 bases and J by 2 bases, 9 bases remained unmatched.

The table lists this clone with a few counts. The chain has TRBV5-1 and TRBJ1-1; 7 bases are a match to TRBD1. J was trimmed by 4 bases and V by 1 base; bases with no gene match: 7. In germline, CDR1 is SGHRS, CDR2 YFSETQ. The length of the CDR3 is 15 residues. CDR3 protein: CASSLLDRQGTEAFF. For the CDR3, the DNA is TGCGCCAGCAGCTTGTTGGATCGACAGGGCACTGAAGCTTTCTTT. Looking up the rest from reference TRBV5-1 and TRBJ1-1 gives the full variable domain: KAGVTQTPRYLIKTRGQQVTLSCSPISGHRSVSWYQQTPGQGLQFLFEYFSETQRNKGNFPGRFSGRQFSNSRSEMNVSTLELGDSALYLCASSLLDRQGTEAFFGQGTRLTVV.

The chain is built from TRBV4-3 and TRBJ2-1; maybe TRBD1 (6 bases). The V gene lost 0 bases and the J gene lost 0 bases, with 9 bases spanning the gap. Looked up from germline, CDR1 is LGHNA and CDR2 is YSLEER. The CDR3 covers 16 residues. CDR3 in DNA: TGCGCCAGCAGCCAAGACCCGGACAGCTCCTACAATGAGCAGTTCTTC. This gives the protein CASSQDPDSSYNEQFF.

CDR3 in DNA: TGTGCCAGCAGCTTAGAGGGGGCCTCTGGGGCCAACGTCCTGACTTTC. It encodes CASSLEGASGANVLTF. This chain connects TRBV7-8 to TRBJ2-6, with 7 nucleotides matching TRBD1. The CDR3 contains 16 residues. The V gene's germline CDR1 is SGHVS and CDR2 FQNEAQ. V dropped 1 base and J dropped 0; count of bases not matched to a gene: 0.

The chain has TRBV21-1 and TRBJ2-7; TRBD1, as called in the table, went unchecked against the DNA. TRBV21-1 is flagged as a pseudogene. The CDR3 has 16 residues. CDR3 nucleotide sequence: TGTGCCAGCAGCAAAGGTGGGACAGGGGGCTTTTACGAGCAGTACTTC. It translates to CASSKGGTGGFYEQYF.

This clone was recorded a few times. The V call is TRBV9, the J call TRBJ2-5, with D possibly TRBD1 on 6 matching bases. This CDR3 region has 16 residues. The V end lost 0 bases, the J end lost 4 bases, and 16 bases lay between the germline ends. The germline gives CDR1 SGDLS, CDR2 YYNGEE. CDR3 in DNA: TGTGCCAGCAGCGTAGACCCCACAGGGTTCGGAGAGACCCAGTACTTC. Protein: CASSVDPTGFGETQYF. Using reference TRBV9 and TRBJ2-5 for the parts outside the CDR3, the full variable domain is DSGVTQTPKHLITATGQRVTLRCSPRSGDLSVYWYQQSLDQGLQFLIQYYNGEERAKGNILERFSAQQFPDLHSELNLSSLELGDSALYFCASSVDPTGFGETQYFGPGTRLLVL.

This rearrangement joins TRBV28 to TRBJ1-2; tentative D call: TRBD1 (6 bases). The germline V gene encodes CDR1 MDHEN and CDR2 SYDVKM. Trimming shortened V by 2 bases and J by 6 bases, and 13 bases separated the two germline ends. The CDR3 consists of 14 residues. CDR3 in amino acids: CASSLPAGVDGYTF. The CDR3 nucleotides are TGTGCCAGCAGTTTACCCGCAGGGGTCGATGGCTACACCTTC.

This chain connects TRBV11-3 to TRBJ2-3; D is perhaps TRBD2 (5 bases). Per the germline V gene, CDR1 is SGHNT and CDR2 is YENEEA. V was shortened by 5 bases and J by 0 bases, with 12 bases between the two germline ends. The CDR3 is made up of 15 amino acids. The CDR3 spells CASSAGKISTDTQYF. Written as DNA, the CDR3 is TGTGCCAGCAGCGCCGGGAAAATAAGCACAGATACGCAGTATTTT. Full variable domain (missing parts from reference TRBV11-3 and TRBJ2-3): EAGVVQSPRYKIIEKKQPVAFWCNPISGHNTLYWYLQNLGQGPELLIRYENEEAVDDSQLPKDRFSAERLKGVDSTLKIQPAELGDSAVYLCASSAGKISTDTQYFGPGTRLTVL.

In this sample, this clone turned up a few times. The CDR3 is CSVERDRAVETQYF. CDR3 in DNA: TGCAGCGTTGAAAGGGACAGGGCCGTGGAGACCCAGTACTTC. V and J are TRBV29-1 and TRBJ2-5; 9 nucleotides line up with TRBD1. The V segment lost 2 bases and the J segment 5 bases; nucleotides outside the gene matches: 6. The germline CDR1 and CDR2 sequences are SQVTM and ANQGSEA. CDR3 size: 14 residues.

This clone has just a few counts. The chain is built from TRBV30 and TRBJ2-3; 12 nucleotides match TRBD2. This CDR3 has 15 residues. The germline V gene has CDR1 GTSNPN and CDR2 SVGIG (reference sequence). The CDR3 loop reads CASTSGSRQTDTQYF. The CDR3 DNA sequence: TGTGCTTCGACTAGCGGGAGTCGTCAAACAGATACGCAGTATTTT.

The rearrangement links TRBV20-1 to TRBJ2-3; 7 nucleotides line up with TRBD2. The CDR3 sequence is 11 residues long. Trimming cost V 6 bases and J 8 bases; bases outside gene matches: 5. Germline V gives CDR1 DFQATT, CDR2 SNEGSKA (reference sequence). The CDR3 spells CSARERGTQYF. The DNA for the CDR3 is TGCAGTGCCCGTGAGCGGGGTACGCAGTATTTT.

This clone was counted only a few times. The rearrangement uses TRBV2 and TRBJ2-7; D possibly corresponds to TRBD1 (5 bases). The V and J ends lost 6 bases and 5 bases respectively, with 11 bases between them. CDR1 and CDR2 from the germline V gene are SNHLY and FYNNEI. CDR3 size: 12 residues. The CDR3 reads CASRDNGDEQYF. The CDR3 DNA sequence: TGTGCCAGCAGGGACAACGGAGACGAGCAGTACTTC.

The rearrangement joins TRBV28 to TRBJ2-3, with D hard to call. The CDR3 contains 12 residues. Trimming removed 8 bases from V and 5 bases from J, with 11 bases in between. The V gene's germline CDR1 is MDHEN and CDR2 SYDVKM. The CDR3 nucleotides read TGTGCCAGCTCCCTCCCGGGAGATACGCAGTATTTT. Protein sequence: CASSLPGDTQYF.